The 14 T cell receptor beta chains in this list originate from one sample, sequenced in a study of cytomegalovirus exposure and HLA in healthy donors. Researchers ran the PCR with 60 Vbeta and 13 Jbeta primers. Here immunoSEQ multiplex PCR was the method, and the copy in TCRdb shows in-frame clones only, minus some. The sample shows 200,000 to 250,000 clones, 82% of them seen only once. Source material: PBMCs. Receptors originate from a woman in her 40s in good health and CMV-seropositive.

This clone occurred a few times. The V and J genes are TRBV6-6 and TRBJ1-6; TRBD1 aligns across 8 bases. Losses at the gene ends were 5 bases for V and 0 bases for J; bases not matched to a gene: 3. CDR1 MNHNY and CDR2 SVGAGI come from the germline V gene (reference sequence). The CDR3 contains 16 residues. The CDR3 loop is CASSRDRSSYNSPLHF. Here the CDR3 DNA reads TGTGCCAGCAGTCGGGACAGGAGCTCCTATAATTCACCCCTCCACTTT.

This clone has only a few counts. The chain links TRBV4-2 to TRBJ1-6, with D tentatively TRBD1 (5 bases). Germline V gene lookup returns CDR1 LGHNA and CDR2 YNFKEQ. V dropped 1 base and J dropped 11 bases, with 21 bases sitting between them. The CDR3 is 17 amino acids. The CDR3 DNA reads as TGTGCCAGCAGCCAAGGAGGCCTACGCACGCCCAGGGCACCCCTCCACTTT. The encoded protein is CASSQGGLRTPRAPLHF.

V gene TRBV11-2 combines with J gene TRBJ2-1, with unresolved D. The CDR3 is made up of 12 amino acids. Trimming removed 5 bases from V and 4 bases from J, with 6 bases in between. Germline V gene sequence: CDR1 SGHAT, CDR2 FQNNGV. Written as DNA, the CDR3 is TGTGCCAGCAGCGTCCAGTACAATGAGCAGTTCTTC. It specifies CASSVQYNEQFF.

This chain uses TRBV5-1 with TRBJ2-3; D uncertain. The CDR3 is made up of 12 amino acids. The V and J ends lost 1 base and 5 bases respectively, with 5 bases between them. Germline assignment: CDR1 SGHRS and CDR2 YFSETQ. The chain's CDR3 is CASSLLGDTQYF. CDR3 in DNA: TGCGCCAGCAGCTTGCTCGGAGATACGCAGTATTTT.

This rearrangement joins TRBV2 to TRBJ2-2, with a weak D call TRBD2 (6 bases). CDR1 is SNHLY and CDR2 is FYNNEI in the germline V gene. V was pared by 2 bases and J by 4 bases, with 8 bases between. The CDR3 totals 14 residues. The chain's CDR3 is CASSERRGTGELFF. CDR3 in DNA: TGTGCCAGCAGTGAACGGCGGGGCACCGGGGAGCTGTTTTTT.

The chain combines TRBV19 with TRBJ1-2; TRBD1 aligns across 7 bases. The CDR3 is 14 residues long. Germline values: CDR1 LNHDA, CDR2 SQIVND (reference sequence). With V trimmed by 3 bases and J by 4 bases, 5 bases remained unmatched. Here the CDR3 DNA reads TGTGCCAGTAGTATTCAAGGGGGCGCCTATGGCTACACCTTC. It translates to CASSIQGGAYGYTF.

The chain is built from TRBV5-6 and TRBJ1-4; D gene ambiguous. The CDR3 is 15 residues long. Germline V gene lookup returns CDR1 SGHDT and CDR2 YYEEEE. Trimming removed 0 bases from V and 0 bases from J, with 6 bases in between. The CDR3 spells CASSLVTSTNEKLFF. The CDR3 DNA sequence: TGTGCCAGCAGCTTGGTTACATCAACTAATGAAAAACTGTTTTTT. Combining the CDR3 with reference TRBV5-6 and TRBJ1-4 gives the whole variable domain DAGVTQSPTHLIKTRGQQVTLRCSPKSGHDTVSWYQQALGQGPQFIFQYYEEEERQRGNFPDRFSGHQFPNYSSELNVNALLLGDSALYLCASSLVTSTNEKLFFGSGTQLSVL.

The chain carries TRBV6-5 and TRBJ1-2, with 8 bases matching TRBD1. Germline CDR1 and CDR2: MNHEY and SVGAGI. The CDR3 contains 16 residues. V lost 2 bases and J lost 8; bases outside the gene matches: 13. The CDR3 spells CASSYDRGARVGGYTF. CDR3 in DNA: TGTGCCAGCAGTTACGACAGGGGCGCGCGGGTAGGCGGCTACACCTTC.

The V and J genes are TRBV27 and TRBJ1-1; 7 bases line up with TRBD1. The V gene's germline CDR1 is MNHEY and CDR2 SMNVEV (reference sequence). The trim removed 6 bases at V and 1 base at J, leaving 5 bases unmatched. The CDR3 has 14 residues. Here the CDR3 DNA reads TGTGCCAGCAGGCTACAGGGGCGGAACACTGAAGCTTTCTTT. Its protein product is CASRLQGRNTEAFF.

The genes are TRBV11-2 and TRBJ2-7, with D perhaps matching TRBD2 (6 bases). The germline CDR1 and CDR2 sequences are SGHAT and FQNNGV. The germline V and J ends were trimmed by 9 bases and 6 bases, with 12 bases remaining between them. CDR3 length: 11 residues. The CDR3 reads CARLAGLEQYF. The CDR3 region has the DNA TGTGCCAGACTGGCGGGGCTCGAGCAGTACTTC. Combining the CDR3 with reference TRBV11-2 and TRBJ2-7 gives the whole variable domain EAGVAQSPRYKIIEKRQSVAFWCNPISGHATLYWYQQILGQGPKLLIQFQNNGVVDDSQLPKDRFSAERLKGVDSTLKIQPAKLEDSAVYLCARLAGLEQYFGPGTRLTVT.

This chain connects TRBV18 to TRBJ2-7; D is unresolved. The germline V gene encodes CDR1 KGHSH and CDR2 LQKENI. This CDR3 has 13 amino acids. Trimming shortened V by 4 bases and J by 2 bases, and 9 bases separated the two germline ends. Here the CDR3 reads CASSQRSTYEQYF. The CDR3 DNA reads as TGTGCCAGCTCACAAAGGAGTACCTACGAGCAGTACTTC. Full variable domain (remainder filled in from reference TRBV18 and TRBJ2-7): NAGVMQNPRHLVRRRGQEARLRCSPMKGHSHVYWYRQLPEEGLKFMVYLQKENIIDESGMPKERFSAEFPKEGPSILRIQQVVRGDSAAYFCASSQRSTYEQYFGPGTRLTVT.

The chain couples TRBV30 to TRBJ1-2, with unresolved D. Germline values: CDR1 GTSNPN, CDR2 SVGIG (reference sequence). There are 12 residues in the CDR3. Deletions cut 2 bases from V and 8 bases from J, with 12 bases between. The DNA of the CDR3 is TGTGCCTGGAGTCCTACTTCAGGAGGCTACACCTTC. Translating it yields CAWSPTSGGYTF.

The V and J genes are TRBV7-9 and TRBJ1-2; 9 bases align to TRBD1. Germline V gene sequence: CDR1 SEHNR, CDR2 FQNEAQ (reference sequence). CDR3 length: 15 residues. V lost 5 bases, J lost 3 bases, and 7 bases stayed unmatched. The CDR3 DNA reads as TGTGCCAGCAGCGCGGACAGGGGAAGGGACTATGGCTACACCTTC. Protein sequence: CASSADRGRDYGYTF.

The V and J genes are TRBV5-1 and TRBJ1-1, with D unresolved. The germline V gene has CDR1 SGHRS and CDR2 YFSETQ. The V gene lost 0 bases and the J gene lost 0 bases, with 6 bases spanning the gap. The CDR3 totals 14 residues. The CDR3 loop is CASSLAQMNTEAFF. The CDR3 nucleotides are TGCGCCAGCAGCTTGGCACAGATGAACACTGAAGCTTTCTTT.